This T cell receptor (beta chain) was observed in a study of identical twins. Study-level results: Models underpredicted monozygotic twin sharing of out-of-frame TCR alpha. Insertions were fewer in abundant cord blood beta clonotypes, whereas memory repertoires showed none of this pattern.

Germline V gene sequence: CDR1 DFQATT, CDR2 SNEGSKA (reference sequence). The V end lost 6 bases, the J end lost 0 bases, and 15 bases lay between the germline ends. There are 15 residues in the CDR3. A universal primer site was created by template switching, with the cDNA bearing unique molecular identifiers. One entry per CDR3 protein, called by TCRdb with MiXCR from the 5' RACE reads. This table holds 510,000 or so distinct CDR3 sequences, roughly 15% found once. To note about this clonotype: The target antigen is unknown.

This same sample was also part of a study on yellow fever vaccine responses in identical twins. In that study: Reportedly, twins' vaccine T cell responses looked partly convergent and partly personalized.

The receptor was isolated from a woman under 30 in good health. The J gene is TRBJ2-1, the V gene TRBV20-1, with D unclear. The sequenced sample consisted of CD4+ T cells sorted from blood. The DNA for the CDR3 is TGCAGTGCCTACGACTTGAGGAGCTCCTACAATGAGCAGTTCTTC. Protein: CSAYDLRSSYNEQFF.